The clone carrying this T cell receptor beta chain was observed a handful of times. Its antigen is unknown. The donors were part of the validation cohort, which consisted of about 120 subjects and was separate from the first cohort of 666 subjects. Assay: immunoSEQ multiplex PCR; the TCRdb copy retains only in-frame clones and omits some. The data contain 250,000 to 350,000 clones, about nine tenths of them singletons. The data belong to a study of cytomegalovirus exposure and HLA in healthy donors. The study's findings and limits: Many donors shared some public TCRs, even though most TCR sequences were rare.

The CDR3 runs to 12 residues. Trimming took 2 bases from V and 8 from J, leaving 6 bases between them. CDR1 and CDR2 (germline): MNHEY, SVGAGI. The sequencing input was PBMCs. The TCR was taken from a woman between 18 and 30 years old in good health and CMV-seronegative. The gene calls are TRBV6-5 and TRBJ2-2; D is uncertain. CDR3 nucleotide sequence: TGTGCCAGCAGTTACCCCTTTGGGGAGCTGTTTTTT. Its protein product is CASSYPFGELFF.